The 11 T cell receptor beta chains presented below share a single source sample, sequenced in a study of T cell repertoires in cytomegalovirus infection. MiXCR, applied by TCRdb to the reads, yields one record per CDR3 protein. Counted here are roughly 630,000 distinct CDR3 sequences, 20% to 25% occurring once; the ten biggest clones make up less than 9.5%. The sequenced sample consisted of CD8+ T cells from PBMCs. Receptors originate from a human donor in good health (CMV status not recorded). Some clones in this sample may be carry-over from other donors' samples.

The V gene is TRBV6-2 or TRBV6-3, the J gene TRBJ1-1; D is uncertain. Germline V gives CDR1 MNHEY, CDR2 SVGEGT. Trimming left V 6 bases short and J 1 base short, with 21 bases between. The CDR3 has 17 amino acids. CDR3 residues: CASRSFFRERSNTEAFF. CDR3 nucleotides: TGTGCCAGCAGATCTTTTTTCCGTGAACGGTCGAACACTGAAGCTTTCTTT.

This clonotype was detected a few times. The V call is TRBV15, the J call TRBJ2-7, with D unresolved. Germline CDR1 and CDR2: LNHNV and YYDKDF (reference sequence). Between the trimmed V and J ends, which lost 6 bases and 0 bases, there was a span of 9 bases. This CDR3 spans 13 amino acids. In DNA, the CDR3 is TGTGCCACCAGGCCCAGGAGCTCCTACGAGCAGTACTTC. It is translated as CATRPRSSYEQYF.

This clonotype has at least ten counts. The chain uses TRBV7-6 and TRBJ2-3, with D hard to call. V lost 2 bases to trimming and J lost 1 base, with 16 bases between them. The CDR3 consists of 17 residues. The germline gives CDR1 SGHVS, CDR2 FNYEAQ. CDR3 DNA sequence: TGTGCCAGCAGCTTACCCCAGGTTCGAATCGGCACAGATACGCAGTATTTT. Encoded protein: CASSLPQVRIGTDTQYF.

This clonotype was found many times. This chain links TRBV12-3 or TRBV12-4 with TRBJ2-3; D ambiguous. The CDR3 is 15 amino acids. Trimming removed 6 bases from V and 0 bases from J, with 13 bases in between. The CDR3 here is CASSPAPRSTDTQYF. CDR3 sequence (DNA): TGTGCCAGCAGCCCCGCCCCAAGAAGCACAGATACGCAGTATTTT.

The chain couples TRBV20-1 to TRBJ2-1; the match to TRBD2 covers 12 bases. The CDR3 has 14 amino acids. Germline-derived CDR1 and CDR2 are DFQATT and SNEGSKA (reference sequence). The CDR3 bases are TGCGCTACCCTAGCGGGGGGGGCCTACAATGAGCAGTTCTTC. Encoded protein: CATLAGGAYNEQFF.

This clonotype was recorded many times. The chain carries TRBV7-2 and TRBJ1-1; D is perhaps TRBD1 (5 bases). Germline V gene lookup returns CDR1 SGHTA and CDR2 FQGNSA. Trimming removed 5 bases at V and 1 base at J, with 14 bases between. CDR3 length: 15 amino acids. Written as DNA, the CDR3 is TGTGCCAGCAGCCTTCCAAGGGGACGGAACACTGAAGCTTTCTTT. Its translation is CASSLPRGRNTEAFF.

The chain uses TRBV29-1 and TRBJ2-1; D is ambiguous. Germline V gives CDR1 SQVTM, CDR2 ANQGSEA. The ends were cut back, 4 bases at V and 10 bases at J, with 14 bases in the middle. The CDR3 length is 12 residues. DNA of the CDR3: TGCAGCGTTGCGGACCGGGTGGCGGAGCAGTTCTTC. Translated: CSVADRVAEQFF.

CDR3 residues: CASKGWPNEKLFF. As DNA, the CDR3 is TGTGCCAGCAAGGGTTGGCCAAATGAAAAACTGTTTTTT. The chain recombines TRBV27 with TRBJ1-4; the D is unclear. The V end lost 7 bases, the J end lost 5 bases, and 11 bases lay between the germline ends. The CDR3 extends over 13 amino acids. Germline V gives CDR1 MNHEY, CDR2 SMNVEV (reference sequence).

This clonotype was observed a few times. The rearrangement links TRBV4-1 to TRBJ1-2, with D perhaps TRBD1 (5 bases). The ends were cut back, 0 bases at V and 4 bases at J, with 15 bases in the middle. Germline loops: CDR1 MGHRA, CDR2 YSYEKL. The CDR3 contains 16 residues. CDR3 loop: CASSQEQMGRAYGYTF. CDR3 coding DNA: TGCGCCAGCAGCCAAGAACAAATGGGGCGCGCCTATGGCTACACCTTC.

This chain links TRBV6-5 with TRBJ2-5; D tentatively reads TRBD1 or TRBD2 (7 bases each). Germline values: CDR1 MNHEY, CDR2 SVGAGI. The CDR3 length is 14 residues. The V gene lost 2 bases and the J gene lost 5 bases, with 12 bases spanning the gap. The CDR3 loop is CASSYQGGLETQYF. The CDR3 DNA is TGTGCCAGCAGTTACCAGGGGGGGTTGGAGACCCAGTACTTC.

The chain links TRBV2 to TRBJ2-3; TRBD2 matches at 8 bases. With 0 bases clipped from V and 1 base from J, the junction kept 9 bases outside the gene matches. The CDR3 covers 18 residues. Germline loops: CDR1 SNHLY, CDR2 FYNNEI. CDR3 sequence (DNA): TGTGCCAGCAGTGAAGCCCTTCATGAAGCGGGGGGCACAGATACGCAGTATTTT. Protein product: CASSEALHEAGGTDTQYF.